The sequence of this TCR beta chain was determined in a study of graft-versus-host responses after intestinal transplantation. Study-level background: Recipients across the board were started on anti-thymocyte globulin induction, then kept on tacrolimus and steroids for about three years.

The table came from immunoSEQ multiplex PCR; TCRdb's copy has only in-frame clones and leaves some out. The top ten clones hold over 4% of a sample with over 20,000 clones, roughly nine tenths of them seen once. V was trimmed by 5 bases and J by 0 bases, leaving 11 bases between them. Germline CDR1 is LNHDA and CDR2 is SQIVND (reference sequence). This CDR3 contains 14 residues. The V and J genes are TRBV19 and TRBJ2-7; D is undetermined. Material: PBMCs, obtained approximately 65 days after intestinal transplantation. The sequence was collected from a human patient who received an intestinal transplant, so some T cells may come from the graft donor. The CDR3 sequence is CASSLETYSYEQYF. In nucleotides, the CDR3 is TGTGCCAGTAGTTTGGAGACTTACTCCTACGAGCAGTACTTC.